One sample yielded the 3 T cell receptor beta chains listed below, sequenced in a study of monozygotic twins with cystic fibrosis. Assay used: immunoSEQ multiplex PCR; TCRdb lists only in-frame clones, some missing. The profile shows around 30,000 clones, around four fifths of them singletons. Sample: blood. The receptors originated from a girl aged 2-9 years with cystic fibrosis.

J is TRBJ2-2 and V is TRBV10-3; perhaps TRBD2 as D (5 bases). The CDR3 totals 15 residues. CDR1 is ENHRY and CDR2 is SYGVKD in the germline V gene. The V gene lost 4 bases and the J gene lost 5 bases, with 14 bases spanning the gap. CDR3 coding DNA: TGTGCCATCAGTGTAGTTGGGGAGCAGACCGGGGAGCTGTTTTTT. This translates into CAISVVGEQTGELFF.

This clone was seen a single time. The chain is built from TRBV4-2 and TRBJ2-7; tentatively, D is TRBD2 (6 bases). The CDR3 contains 14 residues. V shed 3 bases and J shed 7 bases, with 16 bases lying between them. In germline, CDR1 is LGHNA, CDR2 YNFKEQ. DNA of the CDR3: TGTGCCAGCAGCCAGGCGAGGGAGGCGAGGGAGCAGTACTTC. The encoded protein is CASSQAREAREQYF.

This clone was seen a handful of times. The chain links TRBV28 to TRBJ2-7; the match to TRBD1 covers 8 bases. This CDR3 has 17 amino acids. CDR1 and CDR2 (germline): MDHEN, SYDVKM. With 1 base clipped from V and 3 bases from J, the junction kept 11 bases outside the gene matches. The CDR3 sequence: CASSLSLRTGMDYEQYF. CDR3 nucleotide sequence: TGTGCCAGCAGTTTATCCCTGCGGACAGGGATGGACTACGAGCAGTACTTC. Using reference TRBV28 and TRBJ2-7 for the parts outside the CDR3, the full variable domain is DVKVTQSSRYLVKRTGEKVFLECVQDMDHENMFWYRQDPGLGLRLIYFSYDVKMKEKGDIPEGYSVSREKKERFSLILESASTNQTSMYLCASSLSLRTGMDYEQYFGPGTRLTVT.